Shown below are 22 T cell receptor beta chains from a single sample sequenced in a study of T cells expressing NK-cell markers. TCRdb reprocessed the 5' RACE reads, keeping one entry per CDR3 protein, no DNA. This repertoire includes 400,000 to 500,000 distinct CDR3 sequences. The sample consisted of blood T cells: a sorted CD56 or NKG2C T cell subset, CD4+ or CD8+ T cells, or bulk PBMC T cells (not recorded which). These TCRs come from a woman between 18 and 70 years old in good health.

V is TRBV6-2 or TRBV6-3 and J is TRBJ2-1; TCRdb's D gene call, TRBD2, goes unchecked for lack of DNA. The CDR3 is 18 residues long. Looked up from germline, CDR1 is MNHEY and CDR2 is SVGEGT. CDR3 protein: CASSYSVRVASSYNEQFF.

V and J are TRBV4-3 and TRBJ2-3. CDR1 LGHNA and CDR2 YSLEER come from the germline V gene. CDR3 length: 14 residues. CDR3 in amino acids: CASSQGPGPDTQYF.

The chain couples TRBV28 to TRBJ2-1; the TCRdb D gene call, TRBD1, has no DNA to confirm it. The CDR3 is made up of 13 amino acids. Germline V gene data show CDR1 as MDHEN and CDR2 as SYDVKM. Here the CDR3 reads CASSFMRGNEQFF. The complete variable domain, with remaining parts taken from reference TRBV28 and TRBJ2-1, reads DVKVTQSSRYLVKRTGEKVFLECVQDMDHENMFWYRQDPGLGLRLIYFSYDVKMKEKGDIPEGYSVSREKKERFSLILESASTNQTSMYLCASSFMRGNEQFFGPGTRLTVL.

This CDR3 reads CASSPQVIGELFF. The chain recombines TRBV12-3 or TRBV12-4 with TRBJ2-2. The CDR3 totals 13 residues.

V is TRBV21-1 and J is TRBJ2-7; TCRdb names TRBD2, which stays unverified in the absence of DNA. TRBV21-1 is classified as a pseudogene. This CDR3 is built from 14 residues. The CDR3 reads CASSELAGPYEQYF.

The V call is TRBV20-1, the J call TRBJ1-2; without DNA, the TCRdb call of TRBD1 cannot be checked. CDR3 length: 15 amino acids. Germline-derived CDR1 and CDR2 are DFQATT and SNEGSKA (reference sequence). The CDR3 region is CSATLGTGEYYGYTF.

This chain joins TRBV3-1 and TRBJ1-2; TCRdb gives TRBD1 as the D gene, but with no DNA this cannot be confirmed. The CDR3 is made up of 13 amino acids. Germline CDR1 LGHDT, CDR2 YNNKEL (reference sequence). The CDR3 protein is CASSLRVLHGYTF. Using reference TRBV3-1 and TRBJ1-2 for the parts outside the CDR3, the full variable domain is DTAVSQTPKYLVTQMGNDKSIKCEQNLGHDTMYWYKQDSKKFLKIMFSYNNKELIINETVPNRFSPKSPDKAHLNLHINSLELGDSAVYFCASSLRVLHGYTFGSGTRLTVV.

The chain has TRBV7-2 and TRBJ2-1. The CDR3 covers 13 residues. Germline lookup yields CDR1 SGHTA and CDR2 FQGNSA. CDR3 protein: CASSVSVYNEQFF.

The CDR3 region is CATSTLKGLAGPSNTGELFF. This rearrangement joins TRBV15 to TRBJ2-2; no DNA is available, so the TRBD2 call from TCRdb remains unchecked. The CDR3 spans 20 residues. Germline CDR1 is LNHNV and CDR2 is YYDKDF (reference sequence).

The V gene is TRBV20-1, the J gene TRBJ2-3. This CDR3 has 16 amino acids. CDR1 is DFQATT and CDR2 is SNEGSKA in the germline V gene (reference sequence). The CDR3 loop reads CSARSILTDSADTQYF.

V and J are TRBV12-3 or TRBV12-4 and TRBJ1-1; TCRdb indicates TRBD1, and absent DNA this call remains unverified. The CDR3 spans 15 residues. CDR3 loop: CASSFRREMNTEAFF.

V and J are TRBV20-1 and TRBJ2-3; with no DNA, the TCRdb D assignment of TRBD2 cannot be verified. Germline assignment: CDR1 DFQATT and CDR2 SNEGSKA (reference sequence). This CDR3 has 15 amino acids. This CDR3 reads CSARGIGTPPDTQYF.

The chain carries TRBV12-3 or TRBV12-4 and TRBJ2-1; TCRdb reports TRBD2, a call that lacks DNA to check it against. The CDR3 contains 19 residues. The CDR3 spells CASSTRTSGGPSFYNEQFF.

This chain uses TRBV27 with TRBJ2-7; checking the TCRdb D call of TRBD2 is not possible without DNA. The germline V gene encodes CDR1 MNHEY and CDR2 SMNVEV (reference sequence). This CDR3 region has 13 residues. CDR3 amino acids: CASGTSGTDEQYF.

The V call is TRBV4-1, the J call TRBJ2-3. There are 12 residues in the CDR3. Germline CDR1 is MGHRA and CDR2 is YSYEKL. This CDR3 reads CASSQVTGTQYF.

The V and J genes are TRBV5-4 and TRBJ2-5; TCRdb indicates TRBD2, and absent DNA this call remains unverified. The length of the CDR3 is 14 residues. Per germline, CDR1 SGHNT and CDR2 YYREEE (reference sequence). CDR3 sequence reads: CASSLRGSDETQYF.

This chain uses TRBV6-5 with TRBJ2-1; TCRdb picks TRBD1, but there is no DNA to check that call. Germline CDR1 MNHEY, CDR2 SVGAGI. The CDR3 sequence is 14 residues long. Here the CDR3 reads CASSYTGGYNEQFF.

J is TRBJ2-2 and V is TRBV5-1; TCRdb designates TRBD2, a call that cannot be tested without DNA. The length of the CDR3 is 17 residues. Germline assignment: CDR1 SGHRS and CDR2 YFSETQ. Here the CDR3 reads CASSLAGLAGSTGELFF.

This chain links TRBV10-2 with TRBJ2-2; TCRdb reports TRBD1, a call that lacks DNA to check it against. CDR3 length: 15 amino acids. Per germline, CDR1 WSHSY and CDR2 SAAADI. The CDR3 reads CASSHRGWNTGELFF.

The rearrangement joins TRBV12-3 or TRBV12-4 to TRBJ2-1; absent DNA, TCRdb's TRBD2 call cannot be checked. The CDR3 is 16 amino acids. CDR3 sequence: CASTGTSGYSYNEQFF.

CDR3 residues: CATSNAVYNEQFF. This sequence joins TRBV24-1 and TRBJ2-1. CDR3 size: 13 residues. Germline CDR1 reads KGHDR; CDR2 reads SFDVKD.

The rearrangement joins TRBV10-1 to TRBJ2-6; TCRdb returns TRBD1, unconfirmable since there is no DNA. This CDR3 contains 19 residues. Per germline, CDR1 WNHNN and CDR2 SYGVQD (reference sequence). The CDR3 sequence is CASSDRVAGGIPGANVLTF.